This TCR beta chain comes out of a study of blood T cell repertoires in COVID-19. Study-level information: Whether acute or convalescent, the COVID-19 samples came from the United States, Italy and Spain. T cells, B-cell-depleted T cells, or PBMCs provided the cDNA or gDNA that served as material.

The CDR3 length is 11 residues. Germline loops: CDR1 MDHEN, CDR2 SYDVKM. V was clipped by 1 base and J by 6 bases, with 4 bases between them. Authors' processing steps: Amplification from reference gene primers served as the basis for estimated nucleated cell counts. TCRdb keeps only in-frame clones here, not all; method: immunoSEQ multiplex PCR. V, J and clone size derive from that table, while D and trimming were established from the DNA sequence. The data show approximately 360,000 clones, with 90% seen just once and about 6.5% held by the top ten. The chain links TRBV28 to TRBJ2-7; D gene unclear. The sample consisted of peripheral blood. The source is a man aged 18 to 35 with active or convalescent COVID-19. CDR3 in amino acids: CASSLSGEQYF. CDR3 nucleotides: TGTGCCAGCAGTTTATCAGGCGAGCAGTACTTC.